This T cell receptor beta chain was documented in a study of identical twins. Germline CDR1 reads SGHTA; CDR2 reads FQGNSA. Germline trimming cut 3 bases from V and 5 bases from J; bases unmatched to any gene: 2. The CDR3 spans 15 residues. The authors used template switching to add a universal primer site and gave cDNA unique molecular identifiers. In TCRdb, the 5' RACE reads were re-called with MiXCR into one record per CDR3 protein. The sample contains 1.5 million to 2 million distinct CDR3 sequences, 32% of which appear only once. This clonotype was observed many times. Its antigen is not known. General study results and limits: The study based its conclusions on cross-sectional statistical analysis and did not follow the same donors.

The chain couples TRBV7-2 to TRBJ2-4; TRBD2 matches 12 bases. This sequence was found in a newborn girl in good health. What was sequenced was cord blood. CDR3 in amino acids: CASSFLAGGENIQYF. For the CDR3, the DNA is TGTGCCAGCAGCTTCCTAGCGGGGGGGGAAAACATTCAGTACTTC.